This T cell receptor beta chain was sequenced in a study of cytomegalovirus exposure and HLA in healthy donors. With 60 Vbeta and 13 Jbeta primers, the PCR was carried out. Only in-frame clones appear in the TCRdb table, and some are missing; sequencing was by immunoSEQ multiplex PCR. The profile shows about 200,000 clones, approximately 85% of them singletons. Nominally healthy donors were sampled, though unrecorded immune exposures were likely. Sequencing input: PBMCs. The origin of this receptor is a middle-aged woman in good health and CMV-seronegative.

CDR3 loop: CAISASTGTSGGIDEQYF. Written as DNA, the CDR3 is TGTGCCATCAGTGCGTCGACCGGGACTAGCGGGGGAATCGACGAGCAGTACTTC. The chain combines TRBV10-3 with TRBJ2-7; 14 bases are a match to TRBD2. CDR1 is ENHRY, CDR2 SYGVKD, per germline. The CDR3 is 18 residues long. V gave up 4 bases and J gave up 5 bases; unmatched junction bases: 13.